The 14 T cell receptor beta chains presented below share a single source sample, sequenced in a study of vaccination effects on CD4 cells after COVID-19. Their recognized antigens are unknown. The culture ran for 10 days before CD4+ T cells were isolated. Participants each got two BNT162b2 or mRNA-1273 vaccine doses. Assay: immunoSEQ multiplex PCR; the TCRdb copy retains only in-frame clones and omits some. Among fewer than 55,000 clones listed, less than 85% were seen once. Sequences were derived from CD4+ T cells from PBMCs cultured without peptide, sampled after COVID-19 vaccination. All receptors derive from a human donor who received a COVID-19 vaccine.

This clone was seen more than once but under ten times. The V and J genes are TRBV5-1 and TRBJ2-1, with unresolved D. The CDR3 has 16 residues. The V gene's germline CDR1 is SGHRS and CDR2 YFSETQ. V lost 0 bases and J 0 bases, leaving 10 bases between the germline ends. CDR3 DNA sequence: TGCGCCAGCAGCTTGGACCCCTCGAGCTCCTACAATGAGCAGTTCTTC. Translation: CASSLDPSSSYNEQFF.

J is TRBJ2-3 and V is TRBV11-3; 9 positions match TRBD2. The V gene end was trimmed by 5 bases and the J gene end by 0 bases; junction bases not matched to a gene: 9. This CDR3 region has 17 residues. Germline V gene data show CDR1 as SGHNT and CDR2 as YENEEA. CDR3 region: CASSPRRLAESTDTQYF. The CDR3, as DNA: TGTGCCAGCAGCCCGAGGCGACTAGCGGAGAGCACAGATACGCAGTATTTT. Looking up the rest from reference TRBV11-3 and TRBJ2-3 gives the full variable domain: EAGVVQSPRYKIIEKKQPVAFWCNPISGHNTLYWYLQNLGQGPELLIRYENEEAVDDSQLPKDRFSAERLKGVDSTLKIQPAELGDSAVYLCASSPRRLAESTDTQYFGPGTRLTVL.

This clone was detected a few times. This chain connects TRBV19 to TRBJ1-2; 8 bases line up with TRBD1. The germline V gene has CDR1 LNHDA and CDR2 SQIVND (reference sequence). With V trimmed by 3 bases and J by 4 bases, 4 bases remained unmatched. The CDR3 consists of 14 residues. CDR3 DNA: TGTGCCAGTAGTATCTCTACAGGGGGCTATGGCTACACCTTC. Protein sequence: CASSISTGGYGYTF.

This clone was observed a few times. The chain combines TRBV24-1 with TRBJ2-1; TRBD1 matches at 7 bases. CDR1 is KGHDR, CDR2 SFDVKD, per germline. V lost 5 bases, J lost 9 bases, and 9 bases stayed unmatched. The CDR3 is 14 residues long. The CDR3 here is CATSVAGGYGEQFF. The CDR3 DNA sequence: TGTGCCACCAGTGTGGCAGGGGGTTATGGTGAGCAGTTCTTC.

This chain joins TRBV27 and TRBJ2-1; TRBD2 might be the D (7 bases). Germline values: CDR1 MNHEY, CDR2 SMNVEV (reference sequence). This CDR3 comprises 16 residues. The V and J ends lost 0 bases and 4 bases respectively, with 13 bases between them. The CDR3 here is CASSLSLRGPYNEQFF. In nucleotides, the CDR3 is TGTGCCAGCAGTTTATCGTTGCGGGGGCCTTACAATGAGCAGTTCTTC.

The chain uses TRBV20-1 and TRBJ2-3; the match to TRBD2 covers 10 bases. CDR3 size: 15 residues. CDR1 and CDR2 (germline): DFQATT, SNEGSKA (reference sequence). J lost 2 bases, V lost 3 bases, and 5 bases had no gene match. CDR3 sequence: CSASRLAGATDTQYF. CDR3 in DNA: TGCAGTGCTAGTCGGCTAGCGGGAGCCACAGATACGCAGTATTTT.

This chain uses TRBV2 with TRBJ2-1, with 9 bases matching TRBD2. V shed 4 bases and J 2 bases; nucleotides not matched to a gene: 3. This CDR3 is 15 amino acids long. Germline CDR1 and CDR2: SNHLY and FYNNEI. The DNA of the CDR3 is TGTGCCAGCAGTGGGCGGGGGGGCCCCTACAATGAGCAGTTCTTC. It is translated as CASSGRGGPYNEQFF.

This sequence joins TRBV6-1 and TRBJ1-2; the match to TRBD1 covers 8 bases. From germline, CDR1 is MNHNS and CDR2 SASEGT. With 4 bases clipped from V and 9 bases from J, the junction kept 22 bases outside the gene matches. The CDR3 has 18 residues. CDR3 coding DNA: TGTGCCAGCAGTGGAGCCAGGGGGCCGATGCTCGCTTCATTCCGCTACACCTTC. Translating it yields CASSGARGPMLASFRYTF.

The J gene is TRBJ2-7, the V gene TRBV9; TRBD1 or TRBD2 may be the D gene (5 bases each). The CDR3 covers 14 residues. V was trimmed by 0 bases and J by 4 bases, leaving 11 bases between them. CDR1 SGDLS and CDR2 YYNGEE come from the germline V gene. The chain's CDR3 is CASSVGGWGYEQYF. The CDR3 nucleotides read TGTGCCAGCAGCGTAGGGGGGTGGGGGTACGAGCAGTACTTC.

CDR3 DNA: TGTGCCAGCAGTCTCGGGGGGGTGAGCTCCTATAATTCACCCCTCCACTTT. It specifies CASSLGGVSSYNSPLHF. The chain recombines TRBV27 with TRBJ1-6; the D gene is possibly TRBD1 (5 bases). This CDR3 is 17 amino acids long. CDR1 is MNHEY and CDR2 is SMNVEV in the germline V gene (reference sequence). The V and J ends lost 5 bases and 0 bases respectively, with 14 bases between them.

The chain uses TRBV6-2 or TRBV6-3 and TRBJ2-3; a possible D gene is TRBD2 (5 bases). The CDR3 is 15 residues long. From germline, CDR1 is MNHEY and CDR2 SVGEGT. Trimming removed 0 bases from V and 2 bases from J, with 9 bases in between. The CDR3 region is CASSYSSGNTDTQYF. Here the CDR3 DNA reads TGTGCCAGCAGTTACTCGTCGGGAAACACAGATACGCAGTATTTT.

The V gene is TRBV10-1, the J gene TRBJ2-7; D is perhaps TRBD1 (6 bases). There are 17 residues in the CDR3. Germline V gene sequence: CDR1 WNHNN, CDR2 SYGVQD (reference sequence). Trimming took 3 bases from V and 3 from J, leaving 21 bases between them. The CDR3 DNA reads TGCGCCAGCAGTGACTTCATGCTCCCAGGGACATTCTACGAGCAGTACTTC. It encodes CASSDFMLPGTFYEQYF.

V gene TRBV7-9 combines with J gene TRBJ1-6; 8 nucleotides align to TRBD1. The CDR3 contains 13 residues. The V and J ends lost 5 bases and 9 bases, in that order; junction bases with no gene match: 3. In germline, CDR1 is SEHNR, CDR2 FQNEAQ (reference sequence). The CDR3 is CASSLDRGSPLHF. The DNA for the CDR3 is TGTGCCAGCAGCCTCGACAGGGGTTCACCCCTCCACTTT.

The chain combines TRBV6-5 with TRBJ2-2, with D possibly being TRBD2 (6 bases). CDR3 length equals 13 residues. Germline assignment: CDR1 MNHEY and CDR2 SVGAGI. Trimming removed 8 bases from V and 3 bases from J, with 10 bases in between. DNA of the CDR3: TGTGCCAGCCCGGGACTCTACACCGGGGAGCTGTTTTTT. It yields the protein CASPGLYTGELFF.